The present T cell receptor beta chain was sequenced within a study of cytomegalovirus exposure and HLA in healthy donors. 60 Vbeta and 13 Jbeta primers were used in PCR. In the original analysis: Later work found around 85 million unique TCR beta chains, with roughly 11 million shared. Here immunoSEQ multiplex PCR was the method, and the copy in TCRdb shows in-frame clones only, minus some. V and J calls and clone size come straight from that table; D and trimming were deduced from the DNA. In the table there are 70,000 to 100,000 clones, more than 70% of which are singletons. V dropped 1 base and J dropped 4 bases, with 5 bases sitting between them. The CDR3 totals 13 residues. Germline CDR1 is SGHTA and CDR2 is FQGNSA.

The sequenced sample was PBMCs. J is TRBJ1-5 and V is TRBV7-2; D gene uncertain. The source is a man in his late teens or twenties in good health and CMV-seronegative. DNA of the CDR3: TGTGCCAGCAGCTTAGTACAGAATCAGCCCCAGCATTTT. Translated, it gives CASSLVQNQPQHF.